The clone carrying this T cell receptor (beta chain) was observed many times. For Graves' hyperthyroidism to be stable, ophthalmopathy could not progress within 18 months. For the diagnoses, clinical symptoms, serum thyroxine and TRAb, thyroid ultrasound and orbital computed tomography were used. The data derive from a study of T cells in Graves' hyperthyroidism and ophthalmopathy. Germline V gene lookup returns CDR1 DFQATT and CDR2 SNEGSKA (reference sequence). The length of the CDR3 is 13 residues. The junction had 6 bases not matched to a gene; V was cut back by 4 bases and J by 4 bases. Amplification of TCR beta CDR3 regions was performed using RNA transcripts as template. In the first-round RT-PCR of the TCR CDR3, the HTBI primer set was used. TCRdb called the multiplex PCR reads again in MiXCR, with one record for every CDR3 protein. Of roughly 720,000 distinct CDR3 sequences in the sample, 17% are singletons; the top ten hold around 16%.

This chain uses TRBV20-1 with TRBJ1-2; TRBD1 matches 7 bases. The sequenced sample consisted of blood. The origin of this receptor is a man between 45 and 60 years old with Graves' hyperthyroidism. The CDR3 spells CSAKTGWGYGYTF. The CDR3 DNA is TGCAGTGCTAAGACAGGGTGGGGCTATGGCTACACCTTC.